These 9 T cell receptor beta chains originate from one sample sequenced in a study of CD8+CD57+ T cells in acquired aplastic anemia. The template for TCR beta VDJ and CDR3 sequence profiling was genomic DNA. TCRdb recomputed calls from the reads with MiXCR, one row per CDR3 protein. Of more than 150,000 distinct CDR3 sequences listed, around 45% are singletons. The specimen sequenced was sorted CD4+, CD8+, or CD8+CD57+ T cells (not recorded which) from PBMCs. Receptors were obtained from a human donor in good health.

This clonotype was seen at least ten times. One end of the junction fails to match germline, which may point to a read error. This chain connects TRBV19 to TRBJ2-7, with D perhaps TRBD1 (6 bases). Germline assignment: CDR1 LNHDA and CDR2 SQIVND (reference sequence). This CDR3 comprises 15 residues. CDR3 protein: CASSTPQGGVHEQYF. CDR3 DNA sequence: TGTGCCAGCAGTACCCCACAGGGTGGGGTCCACGAGCAGTACTTC.

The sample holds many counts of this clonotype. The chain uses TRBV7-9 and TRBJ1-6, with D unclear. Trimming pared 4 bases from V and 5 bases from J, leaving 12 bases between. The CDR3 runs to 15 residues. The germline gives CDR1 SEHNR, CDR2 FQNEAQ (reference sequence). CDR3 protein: CASSSRDGDNSPLHF. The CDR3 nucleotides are TGTGCCAGCAGCTCACGAGACGGAGATAATTCACCCCTCCACTTT.

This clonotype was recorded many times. CDR3 sequence reads: CASSTGSRSSYNSPLHF. The CDR3 DNA reads as TGTGCCAGCAGCACGGGGTCTCGGAGCTCCTATAATTCACCCCTCCACTTT. The chain employs TRBV6-1 and TRBJ1-6; D ambiguous. The CDR3 is 17 residues long. V lost 6 bases and J lost 0, with 15 bases in between. CDR1 and CDR2 from the germline V gene are MNHNS and SASEGT.

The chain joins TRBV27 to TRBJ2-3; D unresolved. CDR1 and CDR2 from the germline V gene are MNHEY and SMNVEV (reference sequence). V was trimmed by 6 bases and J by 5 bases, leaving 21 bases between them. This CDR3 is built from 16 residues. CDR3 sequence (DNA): TGTGCCAGCAGACGCGTTACAGAGCACCCTGGAGATACGCAGTATTTT. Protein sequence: CASRRVTEHPGDTQYF.

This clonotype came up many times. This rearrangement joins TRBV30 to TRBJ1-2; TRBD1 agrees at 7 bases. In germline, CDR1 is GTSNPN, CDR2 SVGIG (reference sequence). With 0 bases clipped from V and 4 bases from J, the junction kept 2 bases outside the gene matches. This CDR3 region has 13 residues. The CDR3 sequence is CAWSVQGSYGYTF. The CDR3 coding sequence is TGTGCCTGGAGTGTACAGGGGTCCTATGGCTACACCTTC.

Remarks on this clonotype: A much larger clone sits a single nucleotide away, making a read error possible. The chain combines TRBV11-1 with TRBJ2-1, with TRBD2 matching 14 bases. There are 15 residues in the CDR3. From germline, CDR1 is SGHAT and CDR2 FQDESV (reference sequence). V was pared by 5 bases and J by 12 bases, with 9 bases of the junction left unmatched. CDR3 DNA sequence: TGTGCCAGCAGCGCTGGACTAGCGGGAGGATATGGGCAGTTCTTC. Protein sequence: CASSAGLAGGYGQFF.

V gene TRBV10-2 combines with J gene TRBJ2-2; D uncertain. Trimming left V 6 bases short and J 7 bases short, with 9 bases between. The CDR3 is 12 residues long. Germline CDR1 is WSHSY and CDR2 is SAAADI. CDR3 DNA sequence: TGCGCCAGCAGGGACCCCCTCGGGGAGCTGTTTTTT. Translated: CASRDPLGELFF.

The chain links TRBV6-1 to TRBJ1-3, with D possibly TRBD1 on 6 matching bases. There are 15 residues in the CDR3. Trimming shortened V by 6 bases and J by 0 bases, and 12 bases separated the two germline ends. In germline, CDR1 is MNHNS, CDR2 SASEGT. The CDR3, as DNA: TGTGCCAGCAGCAGCGGGACAACCTCTGGAAACACCATATATTTT. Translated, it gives CASSSGTTSGNTIYF.

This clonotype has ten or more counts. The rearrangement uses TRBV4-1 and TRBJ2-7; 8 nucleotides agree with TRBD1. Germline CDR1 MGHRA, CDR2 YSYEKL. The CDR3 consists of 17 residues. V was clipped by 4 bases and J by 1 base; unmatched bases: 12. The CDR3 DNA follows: TGCGCCAGCAGCCTCAAATCAACCGGGACAGGATCCTACGAGCAGTACTTC. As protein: CASSLKSTGTGSYEQYF.